Detailed here is one T cell receptor beta chain. What it binds is unknown. The entry originates in a study of identical twins. MiXCR, applied by TCRdb to the 5' RACE reads, yields one record per CDR3 protein. In the table there are 470,000 or so distinct CDR3 sequences, more than 20% of which are singletons. Findings and caveats of the study: Analyses based on zero insertions could be partly confounded by invariant MAIT and iNKT cells.

This CDR3 region has 14 residues. V gave up 2 bases and J gave up 4 bases, with 11 bases separating them. Per the germline V gene, CDR1 is SNHLY and CDR2 is FYNNEI. These data are also associated with another study on T cells expressing NK-cell markers.

This receptor was obtained from a woman between 18 and 29 years old in good health. This chain uses TRBV2 with TRBJ1-1; D call uncertain. Sequenced: CD4+ T cells sorted from blood. CDR3 protein: CASSEYGEVTEAFF. The CDR3, as DNA: TGTGCCAGCAGTGAATACGGGGAGGTCACTGAAGCTTTCTTT.